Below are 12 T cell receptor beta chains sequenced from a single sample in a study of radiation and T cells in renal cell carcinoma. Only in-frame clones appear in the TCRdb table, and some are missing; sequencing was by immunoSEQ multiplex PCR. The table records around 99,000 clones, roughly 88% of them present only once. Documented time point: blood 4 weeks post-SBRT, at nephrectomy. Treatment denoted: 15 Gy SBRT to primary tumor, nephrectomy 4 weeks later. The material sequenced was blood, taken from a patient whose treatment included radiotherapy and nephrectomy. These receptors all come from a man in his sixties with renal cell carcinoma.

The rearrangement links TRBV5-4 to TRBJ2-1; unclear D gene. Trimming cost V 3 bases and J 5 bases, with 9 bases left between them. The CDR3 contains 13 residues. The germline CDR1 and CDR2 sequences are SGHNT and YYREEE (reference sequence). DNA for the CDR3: TGTGCCAGCAGCTCCCCCCCGAACAATGAGCAGTTCTTC. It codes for CASSSPPNNEQFF.

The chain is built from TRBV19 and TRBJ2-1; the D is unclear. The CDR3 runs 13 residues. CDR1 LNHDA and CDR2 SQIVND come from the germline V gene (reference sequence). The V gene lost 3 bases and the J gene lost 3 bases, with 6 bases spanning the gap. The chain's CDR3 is CASSIKGYNEQFF. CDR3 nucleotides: TGTGCCAGTAGTATTAAGGGCTACAATGAGCAGTTCTTC.

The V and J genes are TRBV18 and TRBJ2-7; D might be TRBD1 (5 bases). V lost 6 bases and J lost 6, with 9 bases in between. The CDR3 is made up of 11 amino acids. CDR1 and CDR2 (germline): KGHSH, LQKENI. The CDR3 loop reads CASSRASEQYF. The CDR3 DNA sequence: TGTGCCAGCTCCAGGGCCAGCGAGCAGTACTTC.

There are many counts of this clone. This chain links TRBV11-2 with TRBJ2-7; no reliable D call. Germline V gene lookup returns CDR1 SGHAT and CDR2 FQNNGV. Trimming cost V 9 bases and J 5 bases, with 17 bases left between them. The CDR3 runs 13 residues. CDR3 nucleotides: TGTGCCAGGTCCTTGGGTAGGGTCCACGAGCAGTACTTC. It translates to CARSLGRVHEQYF.

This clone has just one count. The CDR3: CASSVTSGETQYF. The CDR3 DNA sequence: TGTGCCAGCAGCGTCACTAGCGGGGAGACCCAGTACTTC. This rearrangement joins TRBV9 to TRBJ2-5, with 9 bases matching TRBD2. CDR3 length: 13 residues. With V trimmed by 2 bases and J by 5 bases, 1 base remained unmatched. Germline V gives CDR1 SGDLS, CDR2 YYNGEE.

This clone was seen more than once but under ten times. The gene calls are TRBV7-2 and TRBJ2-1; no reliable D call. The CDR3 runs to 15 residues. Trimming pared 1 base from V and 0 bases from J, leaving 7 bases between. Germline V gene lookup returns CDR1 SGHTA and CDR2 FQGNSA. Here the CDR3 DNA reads TGTGCCAGCAGCTTAGTCGGCGACTCCTACAATGAGCAGTTCTTC. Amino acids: CASSLVGDSYNEQFF.

The CDR3 region is CASSTGTGGQPQHF. DNA of the CDR3: TGTGCCAGCAGCACGGGTACGGGTGGTCAGCCCCAGCATTTT. This rearrangement joins TRBV21-1 to TRBJ1-5. TRBV21-1 is marked as a pseudogene. The CDR3 totals 14 residues.

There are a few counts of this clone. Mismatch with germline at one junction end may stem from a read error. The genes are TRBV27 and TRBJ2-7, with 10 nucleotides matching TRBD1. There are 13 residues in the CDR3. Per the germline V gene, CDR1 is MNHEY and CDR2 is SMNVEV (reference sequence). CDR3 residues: CASSPTAGTGVNF. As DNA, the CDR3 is TGTGCCAGCAGTCCGACGGCGGGGACAGGGGTGAACTTC.

The CDR3 bases are TGTGCCTGGGGGTCCCAGGTAGATACGCAGTATTTT. Translating gives CAWGSQVDTQYF. V usage is TRBV30 and J usage is TRBJ2-3; D is ambiguous. Deletions cut 5 bases from V and 5 bases from J, with 11 bases between. Per the germline V gene, CDR1 is GTSNPN and CDR2 is SVGIG (reference sequence). This CDR3 comprises 12 residues.

The CDR3 region is CASSRGPFRTGELFF. As DNA, the CDR3 is TGCGCCAGCTCTCGAGGCCCCTTTCGCACCGGGGAGCTGTTTTTT. The V gene is TRBV10-1, the J gene TRBJ2-2, with D unclear. V was shortened by 8 bases and J by 4 bases, with 17 bases between the two germline ends. This CDR3 is 15 amino acids long. Germline lookup yields CDR1 WNHNN and CDR2 SYGVQD (reference sequence).

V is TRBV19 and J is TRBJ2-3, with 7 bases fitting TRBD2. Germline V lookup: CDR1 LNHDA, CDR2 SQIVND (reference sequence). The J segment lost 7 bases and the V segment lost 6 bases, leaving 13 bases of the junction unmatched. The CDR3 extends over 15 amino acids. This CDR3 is CASSPTAGPRYTQYF. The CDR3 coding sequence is TGTGCCAGTAGCCCGACAGCGGGACCACGCTATACGCAGTATTTT.

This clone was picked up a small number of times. The CDR3 spells CAISESGDFGTEAFF. The CDR3 coding sequence is TGTGCCATCAGTGAGTCAGGGGATTTCGGAACTGAAGCTTTCTTT. The chain uses TRBV10-3 and TRBJ1-1; possible D gene TRBD1, 5 bases. Per the germline V gene, CDR1 is ENHRY and CDR2 is SYGVKD. Between the trimmed V and J ends, which lost 0 bases and 5 bases, there was a span of 13 bases. The CDR3 runs 15 residues.